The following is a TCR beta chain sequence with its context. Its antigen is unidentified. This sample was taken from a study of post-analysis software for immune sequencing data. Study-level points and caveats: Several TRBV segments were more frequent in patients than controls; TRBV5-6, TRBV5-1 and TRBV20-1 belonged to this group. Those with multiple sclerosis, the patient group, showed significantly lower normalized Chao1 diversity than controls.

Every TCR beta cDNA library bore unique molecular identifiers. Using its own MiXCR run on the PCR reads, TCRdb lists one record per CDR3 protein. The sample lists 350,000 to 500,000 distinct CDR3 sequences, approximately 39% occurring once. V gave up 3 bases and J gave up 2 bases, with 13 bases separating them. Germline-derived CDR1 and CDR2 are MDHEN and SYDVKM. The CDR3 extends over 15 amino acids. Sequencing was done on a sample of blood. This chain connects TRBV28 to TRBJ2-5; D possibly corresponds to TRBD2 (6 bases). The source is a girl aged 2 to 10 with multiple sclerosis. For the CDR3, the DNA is TGTGCCAGCAGTTTCGGAGGGATTGGGCAAGAGACCCAGTACTTC. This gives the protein CASSFGGIGQETQYF.